Here is one T cell receptor (beta chain) with its context. This clonotype was observed a handful of times. Its specific antigen is unknown. Qualities for individual bases were not recorded, and no much larger clone is one base off. The sample originates from a study of blood T cells in healthy people across ages (dated by TCRdb to 2014 to 2015). Notes on the research overall: Template switching captured roughly one uniquely barcoded TCR beta cDNA molecule per two T cells in model experiments. To track age-related changes in TCR beta repertoire diversity, the study relied on deep sequencing normalized with unique cDNA molecular identifiers. The donors were split into four age groups: young (average 16 years), middle-aged (about 40), aged (more than 60) and long-lived (under 85). Two additional independent replicas of 1 million unique cDNA reads from the same blood draw were analyzed for two donors (one aged 18 to 29 and one aged 80 or older).

Preparation of the library involved 5' RACE. Instrument used: Illumina HiSeq 2500. A second PCR of about 7 to 12 cycles was performed with a sample-barcoded 5' primer and a J-beta primer mix. A unique molecular identifier was introduced onto each TCR beta cDNA molecule by a template-switch 5' adaptor carrying 12 random nucleotides. Each sample yielded at least 3 million CDR3-containing paired-end reads. First-strand cDNA was synthesized from all RNA with the Mint cDNA synthesis kit, primed by a TRBC-specific oligonucleotide. Following uracil-DNA glycosylase treatment, all cDNA underwent a first 18-cycle PCR with the universal primers M1SS and BC2_uni_R. From the authors' description of their analysis: Normalization of each sample was performed by random selection of 1 million high-quality reads, each carrying a distinct molecular identifier. Instead of being binned into consensus sequences, reads with shared molecular identifiers were discarded. CDR3 identification, clonotype clustering and error correction used MiTCR with a Q25 quality threshold and the strictest error-elimination algorithm. A nonparametric unseen species model using Euler transformation provided a lower-bound estimate of total TCR beta diversity. TCRdb trimmed the raw reads at Q25, called clones with MiXCR and kept productive beta chains. Merged by CDR3 protein, the rows form single entries marked with the most common genes and DNA. TCRdb's processing, not the authors', yielded these V and J calls. The sample table shows 450,000 to 650,000 distinct CDR3 sequences, and 20% to 30% are seen once. The ten largest account for less than 9% of the sample.

Systemically healthy Caucasian individuals from Russia, 39 in total and aged about 6 to 100 years, were included as donors. Roughly 9 milliliters of peripheral blood were drawn from each donor into EDTA-treated Vacutainer tubes. Ficoll-Paque density-gradient centrifugation was used to isolate PBMCs, with at least 6 million per sample. Trizol reagent was used to extract total RNA from PBMCs, with at least 5.5 micrograms per sample. The percentages of naive CD45RAhigh/CD27high T cells were determined by flow cytometry on a PBMC aliquot from every donor. Results the study describes overall, beyond this receptor: Bulk unsorted PBMC profiling prevented conclusive comparison of naive and antigen-experienced compartments. Compared with the aged group, more naive CD4+ T cells, fewer expanded clones and increased TCR diversity were shown by the long-lived group, suggesting age selection. A strong correlation was found between observed TCR beta diversity and the percentage of naive T cells measured by flow cytometry. Estimates of total diversity from one million sequenced T cells were regarded as lower bounds and underestimates. Observed TCR beta diversity per million T cells fell roughly linearly with age, and a significant reduction was already apparent by age roughly 40. Donor CMV infection status was unknown, potentially confounding age-related changes in expanded clonotypes.

The same data also contributed to another study, on T cells of mothers and their children. As the second publication notes: Nine systemically healthy Caucasian individuals, comprising three mothers and their six children, were included as donors. cDNA synthesis used all of the extracted RNA, with approximately 1.4 ug of RNA in each 15 ul reaction. In the second PCR, the M1S primer added sample barcodes and 2-4 random nucleotides. Each mother yielded over 8 million TCR beta CDR3 reads and each child about 3 million reads. Thymic selection similarly shapes TCR recombination output in related and unrelated pairs, with minor effect from inherited differences. Normalized repertoire overlap was always found to be slightly, but never significantly, higher in related mother-child pairs than in unrelated mother-child pairs. No persistent microchimeric T cell clones were detected, at a sensitivity of about 100 clones per million clonotypes. Deep NGS was used in the study to compare the TCR beta repertoires of mothers and children and to look for features that separate related mother-child pairs from unrelated individuals. Mothers averaged roughly 40 +/- 4 years of age and children averaged about 10 +/- 4 years. After adapter ligation was performed with NEBNext reagents, the libraries were sequenced on an Illumina HiSeq 2000 with 100+100 nt paired-end reads. To prevent cross-contamination, the mother and child libraries were prepared a month apart and were sequenced in separate runs. Each donor had between about 500,000 and 2,300,000 distinct TCR beta clonotypes identified. Naive TCR beta clonotypes were estimated from low-frequency clonotypes matched to each donor's FACS-determined naive share, without sorting.

The specimen was blood. The receptor's source is a boy aged 5 to 17 in good health.

The CDR3 loop reads CASSSASGRLYNEQFF. The nucleotide sequence is TGTGCCAGCAGTTCCGCTAGCGGGAGGCTGTACAATGAGCAGTTCTTC. The chain links TRBV28 with TRBJ2-1, with 11 middle bases fitting TRBD2. V is trimmed back by 4 bases and J by 4 bases, and the junction contains 6 bases that no gene match accounts for. From cysteine to phenylalanine, the CDR3 is 16 amino acids long. The CDR3 DNA has 48 bases and is translated from base 1. CDR1 is given as MDHEN and CDR2 as SYDVKM, both from the germline V gene.